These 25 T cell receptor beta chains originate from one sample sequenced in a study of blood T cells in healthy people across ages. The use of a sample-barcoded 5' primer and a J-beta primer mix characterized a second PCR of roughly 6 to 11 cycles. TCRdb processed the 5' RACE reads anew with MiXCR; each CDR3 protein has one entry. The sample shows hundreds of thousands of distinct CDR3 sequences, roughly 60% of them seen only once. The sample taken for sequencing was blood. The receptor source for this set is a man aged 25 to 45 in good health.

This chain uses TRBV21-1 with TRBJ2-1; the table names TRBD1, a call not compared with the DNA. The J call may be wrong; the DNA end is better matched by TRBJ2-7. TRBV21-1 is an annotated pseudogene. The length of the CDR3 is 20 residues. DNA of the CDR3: TGTGCCAGCAGCAAAGCGCTTTGCGCCCGAGCGCCAATGGACCCGTACGAGCAGTACTTC. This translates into CASSKALCARAPMDPYEQYF.

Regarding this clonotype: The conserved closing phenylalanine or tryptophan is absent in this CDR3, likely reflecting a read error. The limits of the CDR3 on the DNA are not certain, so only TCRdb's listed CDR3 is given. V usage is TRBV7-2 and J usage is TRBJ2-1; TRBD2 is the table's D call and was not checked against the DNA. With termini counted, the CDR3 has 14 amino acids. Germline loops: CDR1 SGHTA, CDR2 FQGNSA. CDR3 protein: CASSPGRYGYTFGS.

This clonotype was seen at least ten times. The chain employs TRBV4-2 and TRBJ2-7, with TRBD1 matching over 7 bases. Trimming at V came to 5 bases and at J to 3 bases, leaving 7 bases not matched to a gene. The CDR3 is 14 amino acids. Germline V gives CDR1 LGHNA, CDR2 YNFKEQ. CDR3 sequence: CASSSGTASYEQYF. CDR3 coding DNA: TGTGCCAGCAGCTCCGGGACAGCGAGCTACGAGCAGTACTTC.

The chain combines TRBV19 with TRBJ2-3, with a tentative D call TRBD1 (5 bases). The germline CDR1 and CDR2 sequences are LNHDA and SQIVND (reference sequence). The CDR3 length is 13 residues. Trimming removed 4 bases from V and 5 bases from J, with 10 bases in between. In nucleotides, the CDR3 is TGTGCCAGTAGTACCCGACAGCGAGATACGCAGTATTTT. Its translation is CASSTRQRDTQYF.

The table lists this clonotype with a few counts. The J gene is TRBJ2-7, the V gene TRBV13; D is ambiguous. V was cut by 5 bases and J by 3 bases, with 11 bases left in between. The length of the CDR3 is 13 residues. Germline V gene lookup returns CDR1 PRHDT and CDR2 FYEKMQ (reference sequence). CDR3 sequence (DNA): TGTGCCAGCAGCACCTACCTAGACTACGAGCAGTACTTC. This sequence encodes CASSTYLDYEQYF.

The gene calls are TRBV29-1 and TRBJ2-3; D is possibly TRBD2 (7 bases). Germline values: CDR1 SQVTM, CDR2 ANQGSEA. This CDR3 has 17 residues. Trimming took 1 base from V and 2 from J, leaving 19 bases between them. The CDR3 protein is CSVEAERDTLSTDTQYF. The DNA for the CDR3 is TGCAGCGTTGAAGCGGAGCGGGACACACTATCCACAGATACGCAGTATTTT.

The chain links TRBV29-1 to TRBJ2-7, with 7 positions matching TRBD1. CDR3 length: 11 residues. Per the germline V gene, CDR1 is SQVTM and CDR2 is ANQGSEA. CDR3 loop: CSAGQANEQYF. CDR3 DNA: TGCAGTGCCGGACAGGCGAATGAGCAGTACTTC.

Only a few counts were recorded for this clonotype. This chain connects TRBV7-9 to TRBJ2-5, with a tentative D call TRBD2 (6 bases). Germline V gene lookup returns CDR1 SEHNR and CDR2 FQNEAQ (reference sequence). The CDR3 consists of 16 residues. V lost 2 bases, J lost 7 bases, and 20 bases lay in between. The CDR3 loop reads CASSLILGPAGRTQYF. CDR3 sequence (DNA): TGTGCCAGCAGCTTAATTCTTGGACCGGCCGGGAGGACCCAGTACTTC.

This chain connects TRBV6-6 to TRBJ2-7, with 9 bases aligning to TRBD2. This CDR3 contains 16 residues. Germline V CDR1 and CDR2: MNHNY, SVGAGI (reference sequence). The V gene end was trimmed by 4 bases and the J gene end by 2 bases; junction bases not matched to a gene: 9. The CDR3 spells CASSSLSGRSTYEQYF. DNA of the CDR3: TGTGCCAGCAGTTCTCTGAGCGGGAGGAGTACCTACGAGCAGTACTTC.

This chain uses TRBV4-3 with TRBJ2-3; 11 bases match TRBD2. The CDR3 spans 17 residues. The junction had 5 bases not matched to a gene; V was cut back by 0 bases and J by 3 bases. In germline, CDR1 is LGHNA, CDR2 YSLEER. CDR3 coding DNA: TGCGCCAGCAGCCAAGAAGGGACTAGCGGCCGGACAGATACGCAGTATTTT. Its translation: CASSQEGTSGRTDTQYF.

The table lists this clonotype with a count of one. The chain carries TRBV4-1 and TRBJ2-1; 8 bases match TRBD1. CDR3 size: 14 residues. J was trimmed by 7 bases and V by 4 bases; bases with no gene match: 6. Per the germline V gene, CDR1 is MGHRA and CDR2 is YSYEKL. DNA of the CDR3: TGCGCCAGCAGCCCAAGAAGGGACAGGAATGAGCAGTTCTTC. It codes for CASSPRRDRNEQFF.

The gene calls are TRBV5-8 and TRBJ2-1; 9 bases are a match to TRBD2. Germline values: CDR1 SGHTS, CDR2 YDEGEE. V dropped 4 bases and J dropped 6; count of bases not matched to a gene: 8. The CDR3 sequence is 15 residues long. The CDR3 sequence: CASSRGTSLGNEQFF. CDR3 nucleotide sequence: TGTGCCAGCAGCCGAGGGACTAGCCTCGGCAATGAGCAGTTCTTC.

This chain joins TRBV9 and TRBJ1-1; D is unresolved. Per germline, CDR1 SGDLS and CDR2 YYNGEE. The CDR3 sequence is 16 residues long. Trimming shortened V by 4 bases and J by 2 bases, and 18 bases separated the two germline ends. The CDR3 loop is CASSLISTGVNTEAFF. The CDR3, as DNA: TGTGCCAGCAGCCTAATATCGACGGGAGTAAACACTGAAGCTTTCTTT.

CDR3 sequence: CASTGRLSGANVLTF. CDR3 nucleotides: TGTGCCAGCACCGGGAGACTCTCTGGGGCCAACGTCCTGACTTTC. V is TRBV6-1 and J is TRBJ2-6, with D possibly TRBD2 on 6 matching bases. The germline gives CDR1 MNHNS, CDR2 SASEGT. Trimming pared 7 bases from V and 0 bases from J, leaving 10 bases between. This CDR3 region has 15 residues.

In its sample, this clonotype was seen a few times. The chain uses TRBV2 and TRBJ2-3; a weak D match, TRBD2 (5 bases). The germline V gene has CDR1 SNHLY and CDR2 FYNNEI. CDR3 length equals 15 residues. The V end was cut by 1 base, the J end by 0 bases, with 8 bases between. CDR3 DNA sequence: TGTGCCAGCAGTGAAGGACTACCTAGCACAGATACGCAGTATTTT. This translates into CASSEGLPSTDTQYF.

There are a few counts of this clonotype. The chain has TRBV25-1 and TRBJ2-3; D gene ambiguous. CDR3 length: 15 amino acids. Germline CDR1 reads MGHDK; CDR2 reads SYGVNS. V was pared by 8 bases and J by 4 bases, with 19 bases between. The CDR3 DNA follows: TGTGCCAGCTCAGAAGATGCCATAAAACCAGATACGCAGTATTTT. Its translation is CASSEDAIKPDTQYF.

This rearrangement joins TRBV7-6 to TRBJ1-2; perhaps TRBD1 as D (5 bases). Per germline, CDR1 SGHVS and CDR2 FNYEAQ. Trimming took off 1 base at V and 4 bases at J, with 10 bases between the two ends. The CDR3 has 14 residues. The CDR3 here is CASSLDGGFYGYTF. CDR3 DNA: TGTGCCAGCAGCTTAGATGGGGGATTCTATGGCTACACCTTC.

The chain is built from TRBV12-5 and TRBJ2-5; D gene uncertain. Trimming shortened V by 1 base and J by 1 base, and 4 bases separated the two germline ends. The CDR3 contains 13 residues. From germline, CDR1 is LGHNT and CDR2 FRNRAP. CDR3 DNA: TGTGCTAGTGGTTTGGGTTTCCAAGAGACCCAGTACTTC. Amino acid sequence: CASGLGFQETQYF.

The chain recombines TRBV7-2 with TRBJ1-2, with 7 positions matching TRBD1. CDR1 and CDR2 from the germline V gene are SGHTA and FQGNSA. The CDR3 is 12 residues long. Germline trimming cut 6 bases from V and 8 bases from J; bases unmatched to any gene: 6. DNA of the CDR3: TGTGCCAGCAGTTACGGACAGGCCGGCTACACCTTC. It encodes CASSYGQAGYTF.

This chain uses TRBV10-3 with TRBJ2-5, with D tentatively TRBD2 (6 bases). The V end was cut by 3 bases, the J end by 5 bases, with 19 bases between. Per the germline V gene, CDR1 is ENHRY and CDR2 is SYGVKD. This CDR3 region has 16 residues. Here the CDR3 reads CAISEGEARVRETQYF. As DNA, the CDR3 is TGTGCCATCAGTGAAGGGGAGGCGAGGGTACGGGAGACCCAGTACTTC.

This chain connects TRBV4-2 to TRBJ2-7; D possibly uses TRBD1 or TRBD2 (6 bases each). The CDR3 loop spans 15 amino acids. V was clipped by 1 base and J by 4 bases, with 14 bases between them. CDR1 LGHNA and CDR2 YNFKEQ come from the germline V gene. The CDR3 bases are TGTGCCAGCAGCCAAGGAGGGGGGCGCTTTTACGAGCAGTACTTC. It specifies CASSQGGGRFYEQYF.

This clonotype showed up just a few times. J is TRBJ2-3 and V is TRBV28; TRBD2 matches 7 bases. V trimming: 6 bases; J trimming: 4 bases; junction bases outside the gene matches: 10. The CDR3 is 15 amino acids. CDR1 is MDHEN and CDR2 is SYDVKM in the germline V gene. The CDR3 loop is CASSILAAGPDTQYF. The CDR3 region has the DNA TGTGCCAGCAGCATCCTAGCGGCTGGCCCAGATACGCAGTATTTT.

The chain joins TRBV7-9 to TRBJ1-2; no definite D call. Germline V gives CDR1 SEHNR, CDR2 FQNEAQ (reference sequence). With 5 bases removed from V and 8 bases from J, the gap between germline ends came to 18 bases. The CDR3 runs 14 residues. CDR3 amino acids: CASSPDGSSKGYTF. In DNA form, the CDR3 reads TGTGCCAGCAGCCCCGACGGTTCATCGAAGGGCTACACCTTC.

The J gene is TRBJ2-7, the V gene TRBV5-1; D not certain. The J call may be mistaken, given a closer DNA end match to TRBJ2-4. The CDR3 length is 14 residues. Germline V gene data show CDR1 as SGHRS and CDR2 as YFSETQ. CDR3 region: CASRRDTPENIQYF. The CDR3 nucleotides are TGCGCCAGCAGAAGAGACACTCCAGAAAACATTCAGTACTTC.

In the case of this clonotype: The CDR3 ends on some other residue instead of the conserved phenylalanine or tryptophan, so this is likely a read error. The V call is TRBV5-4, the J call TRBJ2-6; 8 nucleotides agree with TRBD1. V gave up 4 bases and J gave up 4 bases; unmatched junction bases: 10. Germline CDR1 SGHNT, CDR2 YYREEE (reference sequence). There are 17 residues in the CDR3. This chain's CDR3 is CASSKGAGGAGANVLTC. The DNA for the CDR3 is TGTGCCAGCAGCAAAGGGGCAGGGGGCGCAGGGGCCAACGTCCTGACTTGT.